The 7 T cell receptor beta chains below come from one sample, sequenced in a study of blood T cells in healthy people across ages (dated by TCRdb to between 2014 and 2017). Libraries came from 5' RACE. TCRdb lists the instrument as Illumina HiSeq 2500. A second PCR of roughly 7 to 11 cycles was performed with a sample-barcoded 5' primer and a J-beta primer mix. TCRdb reworked the public reads: Q25 trimming with fastp, MiXCR clone assembly, productive beta chains retained. Rows merge per CDR3 protein into single entries with the most common DNA and genes. Present in this sample are roughly 1.5 million distinct CDR3 sequences, under 55% of which were seen just once. The ten biggest clones cover roughly 3.7% of the sample. Source material: blood. The receptors stem from a woman aged 18 to 35 in good health.

The rearrangement joins TRBV5-1 to TRBJ2-1; tentative D call: TRBD1 (5 bases). V gave up 2 bases and J gave up 5 bases, with 17 bases separating them. Germline CDR1 and CDR2: SGHRS and YFSETQ. CDR3 length: 16 residues. In DNA, the CDR3 is TGCGCCAGCAGCTTTAGGAACAGGACGGCGCACAATGAGCAGTTCTTC. It codes for CASSFRNRTAHNEQFF. Looking up the rest from reference TRBV5-1 and TRBJ2-1 gives the full variable domain: KAGVTQTPRYLIKTRGQQVTLSCSPISGHRSVSWYQQTPGQGLQFLFEYFSETQRNKGNFPGRFSGRQFSNSRSEMNVSTLELGDSALYLCASSFRNRTAHNEQFFGPGTRLTVL.

The chain links TRBV15 to TRBJ2-3; tentative D call: TRBD1 (5 bases). CDR1 and CDR2 (germline): LNHNV, YYDKDF (reference sequence). This CDR3 region has 14 residues. Trimming shortened V by 5 bases and J by 2 bases, and 11 bases separated the two germline ends. The CDR3 nucleotides read TGTGCCACCAGCGACAGTTCGTTCACAGATACGCAGTATTTT. The encoded protein is CATSDSSFTDTQYF.

Only a few counts were recorded for this clonotype. The V gene is TRBV7-2, the J gene TRBJ1-1; perhaps TRBD1 as D (5 bases). This CDR3 comprises 15 residues. In germline, CDR1 is SGHTA, CDR2 FQGNSA. V gave up 2 bases and J gave up 1 base, with 11 bases separating them. CDR3 in amino acids: CASSLRQTGNTEAFF. CDR3 sequence (DNA): TGTGCCAGCAGCTTAAGACAGACGGGGAACACTGAAGCTTTCTTT.

The CDR3 here is CASRKGDANSPLHF. CDR3 sequence (DNA): TGTGCCAGCAGGAAGGGGGACGCTAATTCACCCCTCCACTTT. The chain couples TRBV4-2 to TRBJ1-6; perhaps TRBD1 as D (6 bases). This CDR3 is 14 amino acids long. The germline V gene has CDR1 LGHNA and CDR2 YNFKEQ. The germline V and J ends were trimmed by 6 bases and 6 bases, with 12 bases remaining between them.

The chain recombines TRBV13 with TRBJ2-1; the match to TRBD2 covers 9 bases. Looked up from germline, CDR1 is PRHDT and CDR2 is FYEKMQ (reference sequence). This CDR3 region has 15 residues. Trimming cost V 6 bases and J 6 bases; bases outside gene matches: 9. CDR3 sequence reads: CASSHIAGASNEQFF. CDR3 nucleotide sequence: TGTGCCAGCAGTCACATAGCGGGGGCCTCCAATGAGCAGTTCTTC.

In regard to this clonotype: At one of its ends the junction is not consistent with the germline gene, which may arise from a read error. This chain uses TRBV7-2 with TRBJ2-2; D possibly corresponds to TRBD1 (6 bases). This CDR3 is 16 amino acids long. Germline V gene lookup returns CDR1 SGHTA and CDR2 FQGNSA. The CDR3, as DNA: TGTGCCAGCAGCTTAGCCGGACAGTGGAACACCGGGGAGCCGTTTTTT. The encoded protein is CASSLAGQWNTGEPFF. The whole variable domain, filled in from reference TRBV7-2 and TRBJ2-2, reads GAGVSQSPSNKVTEKGKDVELRCDPISGHTALYWYRQSLGQGLEFLIYFQGNSAPDKSGLPSDRFSAERTGGSVSTLTIQRTQQEDSAVYLCASSLAGQWNTGEPFFGEGSRLTVL.

This clonotype was counted only a few times. V is TRBV25-1 and J is TRBJ2-5; the D gene could be TRBD1 or TRBD2 (7 bases each). Per germline, CDR1 MGHDK and CDR2 SYGVNS. This CDR3 region has 13 residues. Trimming pared 11 bases from V and 1 base from J, leaving 14 bases between. The CDR3 reads CAGGGQTQETQYF. CDR3 in DNA: TGTGCCGGGGGGGGACAGACCCAAGAGACCCAGTACTTC. The full variable domain, with the rest looked up from reference TRBV25-1 and TRBJ2-5, is EADIYQTPRYLVIGTGKKITLECSQTMGHDKMYWYQQDPGMELHLIHYSYGVNSTEKGDLSSESTVSRIRTEHFPLTLESARPSHTSQYLCAGGGQTQETQYFGPGTRLLVL.